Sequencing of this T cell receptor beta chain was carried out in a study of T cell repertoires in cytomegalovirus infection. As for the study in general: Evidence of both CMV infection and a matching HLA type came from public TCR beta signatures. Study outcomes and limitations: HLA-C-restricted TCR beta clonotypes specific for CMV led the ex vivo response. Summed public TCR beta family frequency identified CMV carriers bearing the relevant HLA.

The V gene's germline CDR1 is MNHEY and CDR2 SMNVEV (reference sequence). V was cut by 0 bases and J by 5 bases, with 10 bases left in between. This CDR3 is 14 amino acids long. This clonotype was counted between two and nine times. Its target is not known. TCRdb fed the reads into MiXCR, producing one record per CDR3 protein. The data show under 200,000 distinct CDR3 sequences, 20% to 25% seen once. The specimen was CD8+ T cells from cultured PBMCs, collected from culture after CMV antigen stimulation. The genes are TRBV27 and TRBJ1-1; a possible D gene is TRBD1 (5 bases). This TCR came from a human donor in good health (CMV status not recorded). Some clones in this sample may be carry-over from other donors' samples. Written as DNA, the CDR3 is TGTGCCAGCAGTTTATCAGGGGTAAGGACTGAAGCTTTCTTT. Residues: CASSLSGVRTEAFF.